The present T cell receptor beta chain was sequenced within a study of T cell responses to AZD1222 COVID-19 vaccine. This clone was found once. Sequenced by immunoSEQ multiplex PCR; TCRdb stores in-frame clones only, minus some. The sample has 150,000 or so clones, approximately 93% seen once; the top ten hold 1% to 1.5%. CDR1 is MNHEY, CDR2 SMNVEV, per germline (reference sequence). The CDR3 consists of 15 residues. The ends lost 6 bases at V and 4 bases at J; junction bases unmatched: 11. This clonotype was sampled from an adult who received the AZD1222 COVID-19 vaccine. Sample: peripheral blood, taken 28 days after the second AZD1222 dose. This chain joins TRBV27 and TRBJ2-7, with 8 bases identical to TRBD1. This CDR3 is CASRPPRDRPYEQYF. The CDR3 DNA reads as TGTGCCAGCAGGCCTCCAAGGGACAGGCCTTACGAGCAGTACTTC.